These 9 T cell receptor beta chains were all obtained from the same sample, sequenced in a study of tumor-infiltrating lymphocytes in primary liver carcinoma. Making TCR beta cDNA involved approximately 530 ng total RNA and a constant-region primer. Three rounds of nested multiplex PCR with slightly modified ARM-PCR produced TCR beta libraries. It was with TRBV1-TRBV30 forward primers and a C-beta reverse primer that the first two PCR rounds were run, at 10 to 11 cycles each. MiXCR, applied by TCRdb to the multiplex PCR reads, yields one record per CDR3 protein. This table has 50,000 to 70,000 distinct CDR3 sequences, approximately 70% appearing once. Investigators took RNA and DNA out together from 20-30 mg of unsorted bulk tissue. Sequencing was carried out using liver tumor tissue from sampling region 2. Indicated subset: tumor region T2, inferior pole. The receptors derive from a middle-aged man with primary liver carcinoma and hepatitis B virus infection.

This clonotype has only a few counts. A much larger clone lies a single base off, so this may be a read error. In this CDR3 the conserved last residue, phenylalanine or tryptophan, is missing, so a read error is likely. The genes are TRBV7-9 and TRBJ2-5, with 7 positions matching TRBD1. The CDR3 is made up of 15 amino acids. V trimming: 5 bases; J trimming: 4 bases; junction bases outside the gene matches: 10. Per the germline V gene, CDR1 is SEHNR and CDR2 is FQNEAQ (reference sequence). The CDR3 sequence: CASSRISQGRETQYL. CDR3 in DNA: TGTGCCAGCAGCCGGATCTCACAGGGGCGAGAGACCCAGTACCTC.

A remark on this clonotype: A much bigger clone sits one base away, suggesting this may be a read error. The chain links TRBV30 to TRBJ2-6, with D maybe TRBD1 (5 bases). The CDR3 has 15 amino acids. Germline lookup yields CDR1 GTSNPN and CDR2 SVGIG (reference sequence). CDR3 bases: TGTGCCTGGAGATCCACAGGATCTGGGGCCAACATCCTGACTTTC. This gives the protein CAWRSTGSGANILTF.

The CDR3 sequence is CARATGQGSSPLHF. The CDR3 DNA reads TGTGCCCGGGCCACGGGACAGGGAAGTTCACCCCTCCACTTT. V usage is TRBV30 and J usage is TRBJ1-6; 9 bases are shared with TRBD1. Trimming at V came to 8 bases and at J to 9 bases, leaving 11 bases not matched to a gene. The CDR3 is 14 amino acids. CDR1 GTSNPN and CDR2 SVGIG come from the germline V gene (reference sequence).

As for this clonotype: At one of its ends the junction is not consistent with the germline gene, which may arise from a read error. This rearrangement joins TRBV24-1 to TRBJ2-1; D ambiguous. The CDR3 covers 14 residues. Germline V gene data show CDR1 as KGHDR and CDR2 as SFDVKD. CDR3 nucleotide sequence: TGTTCCACCTCAAGCGAGGCACGGTACAATGAGCAGTTTTTC. Amino acid sequence: CSTSSEARYNEQFF.

Concerning this clonotype: This may arise from a read error, as a much more abundant clone is one base away. The chain links TRBV7-9 to TRBJ2-1; 8 nucleotides line up with TRBD2. There are 13 residues in the CDR3. CDR1 and CDR2 from the germline V gene are SEHNR and FQNEAQ (reference sequence). The CDR3 loop is CASSLALLAEQSF. The CDR3 bases are TGTGCCAGCAGCTTAGCGTTACTAGCGGAGCAGTCCTTC.

On this clonotype itself: Relative to the germline gene, one junction end is altered; a read error may explain this. The genes are TRBV4-2 and TRBJ2-1; TRBD1 or TRBD2 may be the D gene (5 bases each). Germline V gives CDR1 LGHNA, CDR2 YNFKEQ. This CDR3 comprises 15 residues. In DNA form, the CDR3 reads TGTGCCAGCAGCCAAGAGAGAGGGATCAGGGATGAGCAGTCCTTC. It specifies CASSQERGIRDEQSF.

Concerning this clonotype: It may be a read error: a sequence one base away is much more abundant. The chain carries TRBV28 and TRBJ1-4; a weak D match, TRBD1 (5 bases). V was cut by 5 bases and J by 1 base, with 11 bases left in between. CDR1 and CDR2 (germline): MDHEN, SYDVKM. The CDR3 loop spans 15 amino acids. The CDR3 DNA follows: TGTGCCAGCAGTAGCGGGGGAATAACTAATGAAAAACTGTTTTTT. Translated, it gives CASSSGGITNEKLFF.

A note on this clonotype: The conserved final phenylalanine or tryptophan is absent from the CDR3, which likely points to a read error. The chain is built from TRBV29-1 and TRBJ2-7; a weak D match, TRBD1 (6 bases). Trimming took 8 bases from V and 4 from J, leaving 12 bases between them. CDR1 and CDR2 (germline): SQVTM, ANQGSEA. CDR3 length: 11 residues. Written as DNA, the CDR3 is TGCAGCATCGGGACAAATTACGAGCAGTACTCC. Its protein product is CSIGTNYEQYS.

A note on this clonotype: A junction boundary mismatches the germline segment, possibly from a read error. DNA for the CDR3: TGTGCCAGCAGTTACGGAGGGATTCAAGGGACCCAGTACTTC. Protein: CASSYGGIQGTQYF. The chain couples TRBV6-5 to TRBJ2-5; possibly TRBD2 for D (6 bases). The CDR3 covers 14 residues. Per the germline V gene, CDR1 is MNHEY and CDR2 is SVGAGI.